The 21 T cell receptor beta chains in this list originate from one sample, sequenced in a study of response to subunit inactivated influenza vaccine. MiXCR, run by TCRdb on the RT-PCR reads, gives a single entry per CDR3 protein. The sample records 490,000 or so distinct CDR3 sequences, about 8% being singletons. The sequenced sample was PBMCs from blood, obtained roughly 24 months after vaccination. The origin of the receptors is a man aged 50-75 years who received an inactivated influenza vaccine.

The chain links TRBV7-6 to TRBJ2-1; D unresolved. Germline-derived CDR1 and CDR2 are SGHVS and FNYEAQ. This CDR3 has 16 amino acids. Trimming stripped 5 bases from V and 2 bases from J, with 16 bases between. The CDR3 here is CASSLELVSTYNEQFF. The CDR3 nucleotides are TGTGCCAGCAGCCTAGAATTAGTTTCGACCTACAATGAGCAGTTCTTC.

This clonotype appeared a few times. V and J are TRBV3-1 and TRBJ1-1, with no clear D. V lost 0 bases to trimming and J lost 2 bases, with 13 bases between them. The length of the CDR3 is 16 residues. Germline V gene data show CDR1 as LGHDT and CDR2 as YNNKEL (reference sequence). The CDR3 sequence is CASSQDTGRLNTEAFF. The CDR3 DNA is TGTGCCAGCAGCCAAGACACTGGACGGCTAAACACTGAAGCTTTCTTT.

The V gene is TRBV4-1, the J gene TRBJ2-2, with D perhaps being TRBD1 or TRBD2 (5 bases each). The length of the CDR3 is 16 residues. Per germline, CDR1 MGHRA and CDR2 YSYEKL. With 0 bases removed from V and 0 bases from J, the gap between germline ends came to 8 bases. CDR3 coding DNA: TGCGCCAGCAGCCAAGATCGAGGGGCGAACACCGGGGAGCTGTTTTTT. This sequence encodes CASSQDRGANTGELFF.

This clonotype has only a few counts. V usage is TRBV7-9 and J usage is TRBJ1-1; TRBD1 matches at 9 bases. This CDR3 comprises 16 residues. V shed 5 bases, J shed 0 bases, and the junction held 7 bases outside the gene matches. Germline V gene data show CDR1 as SEHNR and CDR2 as FQNEAQ (reference sequence). CDR3 in amino acids: CASSPRTGAMNTEAFF. CDR3 DNA: TGTGCCAGCAGCCCTAGGACAGGGGCTATGAACACTGAAGCTTTCTTT.

This clonotype was found many times. The chain carries TRBV5-1 and TRBJ2-3; TRBD1 agrees at 7 bases. The CDR3 contains 15 residues. The trim removed 4 bases at V and 0 bases at J, leaving 5 bases unmatched. In germline, CDR1 is SGHRS, CDR2 YFSETQ. The DNA of the CDR3 is TGCGCCAGCAGCACTGGGACAGTCAGCACAGATACGCAGTATTTT. Its translation is CASSTGTVSTDTQYF.

There are a few counts of this clonotype. The rearrangement joins TRBV10-3 to TRBJ1-2, with 8 bases identical to TRBD1. The CDR3 is 17 amino acids. The V and J ends lost 0 bases and 6 bases, in that order; junction bases with no gene match: 12. CDR1 and CDR2 (germline): ENHRY, SYGVKD. CDR3 sequence: CAISESAPGQGWDGYTF. CDR3 DNA sequence: TGTGCCATCAGTGAGTCGGCCCCAGGACAGGGATGGGATGGCTACACCTTC.

This clonotype was found a few times. This chain links TRBV12-3 or TRBV12-4 with TRBJ1-5; 10 bases match TRBD1. The CDR3 spans 15 residues. V gave up 6 bases and J gave up 2 bases; unmatched junction bases: 4. This CDR3 is CASRRQGAGNQPQHF. The CDR3 DNA reads TGTGCCAGCAGGAGACAGGGGGCCGGCAATCAGCCCCAGCATTTT.

This clonotype was picked up many times. This chain joins TRBV6-2 or TRBV6-3 and TRBJ2-7, with D possibly TRBD2 on 5 matching bases. Trimming removed 6 bases at V and 5 bases at J, with 14 bases between. The length of the CDR3 is 13 residues. Germline assignment: CDR1 MNHEY and CDR2 SVGEGT. For the CDR3, the DNA is TGTGCCAGCAGCCGGCGAAGAGGGAACGAGCAGTACTTC. Protein product: CASSRRRGNEQYF.

The chain combines TRBV7-3 with TRBJ2-5; TRBD1 or TRBD2 may be the D gene (5 bases each). Per germline, CDR1 SGHTA and CDR2 FQGTGA. V was trimmed by 5 bases and J by 4 bases, leaving 11 bases between them. CDR3 length: 13 residues. CDR3 residues: CASSPGPRETQYF. DNA for the CDR3: TGTGCCAGCAGCCCGGGACCTAGAGAGACCCAGTACTTC.

The J gene is TRBJ1-3, the V gene TRBV9, with D perhaps TRBD1 (5 bases). V lost 3 bases to trimming and J lost 3 bases, with 16 bases between them. CDR3 length: 16 residues. Germline values: CDR1 SGDLS, CDR2 YYNGEE. The CDR3: CASSAEPGLGGNTIYF. The CDR3 bases are TGTGCCAGCAGCGCCGAACCGGGACTCGGTGGAAACACCATATATTTT. Looking up the rest from reference TRBV9 and TRBJ1-3 gives the full variable domain: DSGVTQTPKHLITATGQRVTLRCSPRSGDLSVYWYQQSLDQGLQFLIQYYNGEERAKGNILERFSAQQFPDLHSELNLSSLELGDSALYFCASSAEPGLGGNTIYFGEGSWLTVV.

J is TRBJ2-3 and V is TRBV12-3 or TRBV12-4, with TRBD1 matching over 7 bases. Trimming took 6 bases from V and 6 from J; bases not matched to a gene: 12. The CDR3 is 15 amino acids. The CDR3 loop is CASSGDRAGRDTQYF. The CDR3 region has the DNA TGTGCCAGCAGCGGTGACAGGGCGGGCCGCGATACGCAGTATTTT.

CDR3 DNA: TGTGCCTGGCAAACAGACACTGAAGCTTTCTTT. It translates to CAWQTDTEAFF. The chain uses TRBV30 and TRBJ1-1; D unresolved. Trimming stripped 5 bases from V and 3 bases from J, with 7 bases between. The CDR3 contains 11 residues. Germline V gives CDR1 GTSNPN, CDR2 SVGIG (reference sequence).

This clonotype has only a few counts. The chain links TRBV11-2 to TRBJ2-7; TRBD1 matches at 9 bases. Unmatched junction bases numbered 3, after V lost 3 bases and J lost 3 bases. This CDR3 spans 14 amino acids. CDR1 and CDR2 from the germline V gene are SGHAT and FQNNGV. Written as DNA, the CDR3 is TGTGCCAGCAGCTTCCGGACAGGGGTCTACGAGCAGTACTTC. The encoded protein is CASSFRTGVYEQYF.

This clonotype showed up many times. The chain has TRBV5-1 and TRBJ1-4; no clear D gene. The CDR3 runs 15 residues. Trimming pared 0 bases from V and 0 bases from J, leaving 6 bases between. Germline loops: CDR1 SGHRS, CDR2 YFSETQ. The CDR3: CASSLVRSTNEKLFF. The CDR3 DNA reads as TGCGCCAGCAGCTTGGTCCGGTCAACTAATGAAAAACTGTTTTTT.

This clonotype was observed at least ten times. This sequence joins TRBV9 and TRBJ2-5, with TRBD1 matching 8 bases. Germline CDR1 is SGDLS and CDR2 is YYNGEE. V gave up 1 base and J gave up 1 base; unmatched junction bases: 6. This CDR3 has 16 amino acids. The CDR3 DNA is TGTGCCAGCAGCGTAAGCCCGGGACAGGCCCAAGAGACCCAGTACTTC. Protein product: CASSVSPGQAQETQYF.

This clonotype was recorded many times. The chain carries TRBV20-1 and TRBJ2-1; 9 bases line up with TRBD1. Germline trimming cut 4 bases from V and 7 bases from J; bases unmatched to any gene: 11. CDR1 is DFQATT and CDR2 is SNEGSKA in the germline V gene (reference sequence). There are 15 residues in the CDR3. The CDR3: CSATPPGQGKNEQFF. The CDR3 coding sequence is TGCAGTGCTACCCCACCGGGACAGGGAAAAAATGAGCAGTTCTTC.

This clonotype was observed a handful of times. J is TRBJ1-2 and V is TRBV20-1; 8 nucleotides match TRBD1. Germline V gene sequence: CDR1 DFQATT, CDR2 SNEGSKA (reference sequence). The CDR3 is 15 residues long. Trimming took 3 bases from V and 5 from J; bases not matched to a gene: 11. In nucleotides, the CDR3 is TGCAGTGCTAGTAGCGAGACAGGGGCCCTATATGGCTACACCTTC. Its protein is CSASSETGALYGYTF.

This clonotype was recorded many times. The chain employs TRBV11-3 and TRBJ2-2; 14 bases agree with TRBD2. Trimming at V came to 1 base and at J to 0 bases, leaving 1 base not matched to a gene. Germline CDR1 and CDR2: SGHNT and YENEEA. This CDR3 contains 18 residues. Written as DNA, the CDR3 is TGTGCCAGCAGCTTAGTGGGACTAGCGGGGGCGAACACCGGGGAGCTGTTTTTT. Translation gives CASSLVGLAGANTGELFF.

This rearrangement joins TRBV6-1 to TRBJ1-1; tentative D call: TRBD1 (5 bases). The germline V and J ends were trimmed by 6 bases and 5 bases, with 16 bases remaining between them. Germline V gives CDR1 MNHNS, CDR2 SASEGT. The CDR3 has 14 amino acids. The CDR3 sequence: CASSAGTAGTEAFF. The CDR3 bases are TGTGCCAGCAGCGCCGGGACGGCGGGGACTGAAGCTTTCTTT.

This clonotype turned up a few times. The chain couples TRBV5-1 to TRBJ2-7; a possible D gene is TRBD1 (6 bases). Germline CDR1 reads SGHRS; CDR2 reads YFSETQ. V lost 4 bases and J lost 5, with 19 bases in between. This CDR3 contains 15 residues. CDR3 protein: CASSPRPGVDDEQYF. The CDR3 DNA sequence: TGCGCCAGCAGCCCCCGCCCAGGGGTAGATGACGAGCAGTACTTC.

The chain employs TRBV11-2 and TRBJ2-1; 10 bases line up with TRBD2. J lost 2 bases, V lost 2 bases, and 9 bases had no gene match. Per germline, CDR1 SGHAT and CDR2 FQNNGV. The length of the CDR3 is 18 residues. The CDR3 sequence: CASSLFLAGARPYNEQFF. CDR3 in DNA: TGTGCCAGCAGCTTATTTCTAGCGGGAGCTCGGCCCTACAATGAGCAGTTCTTC.